This TCR beta chain was sequenced during a study of OX40 agonist ivuxolimab in advanced cancers. Study-wide background: Patients took ivuxolimab, an agonistic anti-OX40 (CD134) antibody. With a range of about 23 to 90, age averaged about 58 years, and about 83% were male. Notes on the study in general: There were also nonresponders showing low normalized T-cell clonal expansion.

The repertoire was sequenced with immunoSEQ multiplex PCR; TCRdb's copy has only in-frame clones and lacks some. The table has approximately 82,000 clones, 83% seen once. Concerning this clone itself: What it recognizes is unknown.

Trimming pared 6 bases from V and 3 bases from J, leaving 15 bases between. CDR1 SQVTM and CDR2 ANQGSEA come from the germline V gene. The CDR3 contains 15 residues. Baseline, cycle 4 day 1, and cycle 7 day 1 were the blood sampling points. This chain links TRBV29-1 with TRBJ1-6; D possibly corresponds to TRBD1 (6 bases). Sequenced material: CD4+ or CD8+ T cells sorted from blood, taken in a trial of the OX40 agonist ivuxolimab. This TCR was sampled from an adult with an advanced solid tumor such as melanoma, head and neck, liver or kidney cancer. The CDR3 protein is CSVATGPDYNSPLHF. CDR3 in DNA: TGCAGCGTAGCCACAGGGCCCGACTATAATTCACCCCTCCACTTT.